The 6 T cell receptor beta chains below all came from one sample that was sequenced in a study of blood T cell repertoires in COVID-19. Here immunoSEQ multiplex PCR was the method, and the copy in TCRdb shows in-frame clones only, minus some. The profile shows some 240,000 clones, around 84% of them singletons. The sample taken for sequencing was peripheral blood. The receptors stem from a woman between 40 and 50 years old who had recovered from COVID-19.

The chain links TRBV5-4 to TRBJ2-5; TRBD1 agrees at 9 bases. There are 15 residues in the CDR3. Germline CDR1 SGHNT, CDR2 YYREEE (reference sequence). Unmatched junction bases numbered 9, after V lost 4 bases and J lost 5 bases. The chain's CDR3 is CASSGQGTTQETQYF. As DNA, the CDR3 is TGTGCCAGCAGCGGACAGGGGACTACACAGGAGACCCAGTACTTC.

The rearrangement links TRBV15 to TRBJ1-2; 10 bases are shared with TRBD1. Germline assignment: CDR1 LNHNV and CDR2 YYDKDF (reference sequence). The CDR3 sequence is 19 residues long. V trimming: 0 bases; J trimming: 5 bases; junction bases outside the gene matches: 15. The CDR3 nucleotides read TGTGCCACCAGCAGAGATATTAGACAGGGGGCGCAAGGAGGTTATGGCTACACCTTC. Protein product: CATSRDIRQGAQGGYGYTF.

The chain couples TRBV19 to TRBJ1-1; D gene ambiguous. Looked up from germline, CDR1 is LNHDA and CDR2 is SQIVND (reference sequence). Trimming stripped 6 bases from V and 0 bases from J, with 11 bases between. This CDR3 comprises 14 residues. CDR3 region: CASSQQSVNTEAFF. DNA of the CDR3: TGTGCCAGTAGCCAACAGTCAGTGAACACTGAAGCTTTCTTT.

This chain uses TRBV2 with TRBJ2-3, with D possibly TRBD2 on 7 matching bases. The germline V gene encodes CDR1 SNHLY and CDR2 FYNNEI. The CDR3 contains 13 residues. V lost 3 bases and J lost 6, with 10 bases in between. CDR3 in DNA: TGTGCCAGCAGTGATGGGGGGGCGGATACGCAGTATTTT. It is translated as CASSDGGADTQYF.

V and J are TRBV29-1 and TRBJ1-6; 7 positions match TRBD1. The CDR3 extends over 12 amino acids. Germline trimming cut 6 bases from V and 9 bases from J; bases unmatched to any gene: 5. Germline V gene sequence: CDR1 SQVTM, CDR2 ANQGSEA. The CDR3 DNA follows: TGCAGCGTCAGGGGGGTTGGTTCACCCCTCCACTTT. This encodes CSVRGVGSPLHF.

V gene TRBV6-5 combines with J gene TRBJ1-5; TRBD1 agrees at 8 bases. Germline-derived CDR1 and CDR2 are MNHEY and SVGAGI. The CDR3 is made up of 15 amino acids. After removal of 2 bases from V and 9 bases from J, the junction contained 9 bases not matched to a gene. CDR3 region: CASSYGGQGAWPQHF. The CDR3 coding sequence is TGTGCCAGCAGTTACGGAGGGCAGGGGGCATGGCCCCAGCATTTT.